This TCR beta chain was profiled in a study of T cells after yellow fever vaccination. Study-wide findings and caveats: Contamination by abundant bulk-population clonotypes could be present in FACS-sorted repertoires. Among primary-vaccination clones, most reappeared after the booster, at about 95% for CD4 and about 90% for CD8.

This clonotype was found many times. The antigen is not known. For TCR, cDNA came from 5'RACE template switching, which added a universal primer site and UMIs. One entry per CDR3 protein, called by TCRdb with MiXCR from the 5' RACE reads. The data contain 610,000 or so distinct CDR3 sequences, 9% to 15% of them singletons. The CDR3 runs to 11 residues. V dropped 5 bases and J dropped 8 bases, with 7 bases sitting between them. Per the germline V gene, CDR1 is SEHNR and CDR2 is FQNEAQ (reference sequence). Sequences were derived from PBMCs, sampled on the day of the yellow fever booster vaccination. The TCR comes from a man aged 25 to 40 who received the YFV17D yellow fever vaccine. The V and J genes are TRBV7-9 and TRBJ2-1; D uncertain. Here the CDR3 DNA reads TGTGCCAGCAGCGTTCCTGATGAGCAGTTCTTC. Its translation: CASSVPDEQFF. Drawing the rest from reference TRBV7-9 and TRBJ2-1, the complete variable domain is DTGVSQNPRHKITKRGQNVTFRCDPISEHNRLYWYRQTLGQGPEFLTYFQNEAQLEKSRLLSDRFSAERPKGSFSTLEIQRTEQGDSAMYLCASSVPDEQFFGPGTRLTVL.